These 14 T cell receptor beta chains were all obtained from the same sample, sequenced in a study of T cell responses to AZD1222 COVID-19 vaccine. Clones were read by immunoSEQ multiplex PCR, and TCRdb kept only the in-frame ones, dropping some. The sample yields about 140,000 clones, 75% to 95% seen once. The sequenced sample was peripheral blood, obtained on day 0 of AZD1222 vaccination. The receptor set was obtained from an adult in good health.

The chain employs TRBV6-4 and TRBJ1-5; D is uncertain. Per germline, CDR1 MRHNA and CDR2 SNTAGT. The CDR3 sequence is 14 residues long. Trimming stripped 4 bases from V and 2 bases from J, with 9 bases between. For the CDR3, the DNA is TGTGCCAGCAGTGTTAACGGTGGCAATCAGCCCCAGCATTTT. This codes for CASSVNGGNQPQHF.

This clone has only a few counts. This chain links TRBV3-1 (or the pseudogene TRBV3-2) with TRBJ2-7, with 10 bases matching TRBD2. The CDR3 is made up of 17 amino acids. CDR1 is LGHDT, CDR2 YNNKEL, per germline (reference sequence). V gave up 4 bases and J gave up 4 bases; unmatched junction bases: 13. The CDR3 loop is CASSPRLAGFKSYEQYF. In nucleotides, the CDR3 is TGTGCCAGCAGCCCCCGACTAGCGGGCTTTAAGTCGTACGAGCAGTACTTC.

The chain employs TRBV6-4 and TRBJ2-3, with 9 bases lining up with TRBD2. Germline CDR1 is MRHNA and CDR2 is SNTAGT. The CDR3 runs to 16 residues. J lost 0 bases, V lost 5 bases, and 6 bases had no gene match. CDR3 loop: CASSPLAGESTDTQYF. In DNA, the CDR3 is TGTGCCAGCAGTCCCTTAGCGGGGGAGAGCACAGATACGCAGTATTTT.

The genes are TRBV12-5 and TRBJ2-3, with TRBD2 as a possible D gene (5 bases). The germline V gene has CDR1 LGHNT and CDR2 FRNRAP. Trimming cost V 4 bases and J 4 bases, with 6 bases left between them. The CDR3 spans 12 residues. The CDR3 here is CASGSAADTQYF. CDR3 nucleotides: TGTGCTAGTGGTTCAGCGGCAGATACGCAGTATTTT.

This chain's CDR3 is CASPIGGYTF. The DNA of the CDR3 is TGTGCCAGCCCCATCGGGGGCTACACCTTC. The gene calls are TRBV21-1 and TRBJ1-2. TRBV21-1 constitutes a pseudogene. This CDR3 is 10 amino acids long.

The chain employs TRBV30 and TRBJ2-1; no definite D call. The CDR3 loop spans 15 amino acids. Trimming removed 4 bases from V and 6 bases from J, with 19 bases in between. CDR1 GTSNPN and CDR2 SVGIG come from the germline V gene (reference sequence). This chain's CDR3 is CAWNKFRLGGNEQFF. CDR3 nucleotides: TGTGCCTGGAACAAATTCCGGCTAGGTGGCAATGAGCAGTTCTTC.

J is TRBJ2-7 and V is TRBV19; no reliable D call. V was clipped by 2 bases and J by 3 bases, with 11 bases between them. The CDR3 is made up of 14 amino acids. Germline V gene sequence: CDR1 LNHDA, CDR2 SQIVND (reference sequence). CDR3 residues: CASSITVTGYEQYF. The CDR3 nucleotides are TGTGCCAGTAGTATAACAGTAACCGGCTACGAGCAGTACTTC. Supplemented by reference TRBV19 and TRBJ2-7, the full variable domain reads DGGITQSPKYLFRKEGQNVTLSCEQNLNHDAMYWYRQDPGQGLRLIYYSQIVNDFQKGDIAEGYSVSREKKESFPLTVTSAQKNPTAFYLCASSITVTGYEQYFGPGTRLTVT.

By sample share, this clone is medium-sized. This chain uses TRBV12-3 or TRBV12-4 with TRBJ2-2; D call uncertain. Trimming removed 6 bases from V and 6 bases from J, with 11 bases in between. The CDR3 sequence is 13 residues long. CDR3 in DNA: TGTGCCAGCAGCCCGACTGGTCCCGGGGAGCTGTTTTTT. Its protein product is CASSPTGPGELFF.

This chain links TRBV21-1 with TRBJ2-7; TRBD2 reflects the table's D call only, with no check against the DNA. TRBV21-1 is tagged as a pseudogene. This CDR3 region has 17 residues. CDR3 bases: TGTGCCAGCAGCGAAAGCGGGAGGACAGAAAGCTCCTACGAGCAGTACTTC. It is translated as CASSESGRTESSYEQYF.

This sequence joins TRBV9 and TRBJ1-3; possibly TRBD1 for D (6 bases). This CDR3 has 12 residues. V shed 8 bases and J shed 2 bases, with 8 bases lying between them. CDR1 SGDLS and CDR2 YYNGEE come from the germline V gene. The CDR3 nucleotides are TGTGCCAGTCAGGGGACTGGAAACACCATATATTTT. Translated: CASQGTGNTIYF. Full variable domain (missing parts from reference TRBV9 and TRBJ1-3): DSGVTQTPKHLITATGQRVTLRCSPRSGDLSVYWYQQSLDQGLQFLIQYYNGEERAKGNILERFSAQQFPDLHSELNLSSLELGDSALYFCASQGTGNTIYFGEGSWLTVV.

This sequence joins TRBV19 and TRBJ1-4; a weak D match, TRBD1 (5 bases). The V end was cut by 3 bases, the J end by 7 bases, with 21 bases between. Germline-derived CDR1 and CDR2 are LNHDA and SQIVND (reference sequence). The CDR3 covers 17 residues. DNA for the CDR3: TGTGCCAGTAGTATTATTGAAGGGCTAATTGGGGGTGAAAAACTGTTTTTT. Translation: CASSIIEGLIGGEKLFF.

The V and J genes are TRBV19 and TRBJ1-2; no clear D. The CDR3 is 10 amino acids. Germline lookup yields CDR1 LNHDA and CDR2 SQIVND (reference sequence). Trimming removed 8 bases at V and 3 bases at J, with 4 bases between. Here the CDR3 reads CASGHYGYTF. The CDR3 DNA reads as TGTGCCAGTGGTCACTATGGCTACACCTTC.

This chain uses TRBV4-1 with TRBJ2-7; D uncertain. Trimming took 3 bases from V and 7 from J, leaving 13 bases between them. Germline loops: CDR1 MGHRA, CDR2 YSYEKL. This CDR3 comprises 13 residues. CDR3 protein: CASSHGVRPEQYF. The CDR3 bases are TGCGCCAGCAGCCATGGTGTCCGCCCTGAGCAGTACTTC.

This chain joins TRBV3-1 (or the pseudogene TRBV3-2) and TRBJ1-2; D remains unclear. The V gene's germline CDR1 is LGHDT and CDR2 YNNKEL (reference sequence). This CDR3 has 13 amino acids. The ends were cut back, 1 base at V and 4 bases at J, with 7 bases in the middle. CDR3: CASSQGFGYGYTF. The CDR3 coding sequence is TGTGCCAGCAGCCAAGGCTTCGGCTATGGCTACACCTTC.